The present TCR beta chain was sequenced within a study of blood T cell repertoires in COVID-19. Study as a whole: PBMCs, B-cell-depleted T cells, or T cells provided the cDNA or gDNA that made up the material.

Seattle's enrolled individuals joined amid active infection and were then monitored longitudinally. This CDR3 is 13 amino acids long. Germline CDR1 is SNHLY and CDR2 is FYNNEI. Trimming stripped 4 bases from V and 3 bases from J, with 9 bases between. The authors' processing: Estimated nucleated cell counts came from reference gene primer amplification. The method was immunoSEQ multiplex PCR; TCRdb's version includes in-frame clones alone and lacks a portion of them. V and J calls and clone size follow that table, whereas D and trimming were derived from the DNA. Of roughly 410,000 clones in the sample, more than 75% were seen once.

The source is a woman aged 55 to 70 with COVID-19, enrolled during active disease. Input material: peripheral blood. The rearrangement links TRBV2 to TRBJ2-5; perhaps TRBD2 as D (6 bases). CDR3: CASSGLEKETQYF. DNA of the CDR3: TGTGCCAGCAGTGGACTAGAAAAAGAGACCCAGTACTTC.